This T cell receptor beta chain originates from a study of cytomegalovirus exposure and HLA in healthy donors. Findings and caveats of the study: Altogether, 160 or so TCR beta chains were recorded as cytomegalovirus-associated. Through in vitro validation, three CMV-associated chains were shown to be specific for CMV antigens.

Points on this clone: Antigen: not known. The junction does not match germline at one end; this may be a read error.

Germline loops: CDR1 SGDLS, CDR2 YYNGEE. There are 14 residues in the CDR3. Sequencing was performed with immunoSEQ multiplex PCR; in TCRdb, only in-frame clones are kept and a portion is missing. The data contain approximately 300,000 clones, just over 85% of them seen just once; the ten biggest clones take up 0.75% to 0.85%. The sample consisted of PBMCs. The receptor was isolated from a young woman in good health and CMV-seronegative. The chain recombines TRBV9 with TRBJ2-5; TRBD1 might be the D (7 bases). This CDR3 reads CASSVAGGGEIQYF. The CDR3 coding sequence is TGTGCCAGCAGCGTAGCAGGGGGAGGAGAGATCCAGTACTTC.